This T cell receptor beta chain originates from a study of cytomegalovirus exposure and HLA in healthy donors. Study-wide points: Roughly uniform sequencing depth across donors was assumed, possibly incorrectly. It was reported that the classifier diagnosed cytomegalovirus status with high specificity and sensitivity in both the original and validation cohorts. Per a prior analysis, the majority of TCR beta V segments were productive roughly 90% or roughly 30% of the time.

It was with 60 Vbeta and 13 Jbeta primers that the PCR ran. Clones were sequenced by immunoSEQ multiplex PCR, and TCRdb holds only the in-frame ones, with some missing. The table records roughly 87,000 clones, 65% to 75% of them present only once. Germline lookup yields CDR1 SGDLS and CDR2 YYNGEE. This CDR3 comprises 14 residues. V dropped 0 bases and J dropped 4 bases, with 11 bases sitting between them. Points on this clone: What it binds is not known.

The chain uses TRBV9 and TRBJ2-7; D possibly corresponds to TRBD2 (6 bases). Sequencing input: PBMCs. The sequence was obtained from a man aged 60 to 69 in good health and CMV-seronegative. The CDR3 DNA reads TGTGCCAGCAGCGTAGATGGAGGGGTGTACGAGCAGTACTTC. Translation: CASSVDGGVYEQYF.